This record covers a single TCR beta chain. These data originate in a study of T cell changes during pregnancy in multiple sclerosis. Only in-frame clones appear in the TCRdb table, and some are missing; sequencing was by immunoSEQ multiplex PCR. The table has 55,000 to 65,000 clones, around 95% seen once. The germline CDR1 and CDR2 sequences are LNHDA and SQIVND (reference sequence). Trimming removed 7 bases from V and 7 bases from J, with 8 bases in between. The CDR3 extends over 11 amino acids. The V gene is TRBV19, the J gene TRBJ1-5; D is unresolved. The sequences come from CD4+ T cells from peripheral blood mononuclear cells, collected before pregnancy. This receptor was identified in a female donor with multiple sclerosis, enrolled in a pregnancy study. The CDR3 region is CASISVQPQHF. CDR3 DNA sequence: TGTGCCAGTATTTCTGTCCAGCCCCAGCATTTT.